The rows below give T cell receptor beta chains drawn from one sample of a study of early T cells in non-severe SARS-CoV-2 infection. TCRdb reanalysed the 5' RACE reads using MiXCR and keeps one entry per CDR3 protein. This table has around 55,000 distinct CDR3 sequences, 9.5% to 15% appearing once. Sequences were obtained from whole blood. The receptors here all came from an adult who was a healthcare worker with PCR-confirmed SARS-CoV-2 infection or an uninfected control (not recorded which). The CDR3 runs from the conserved cysteine through the conserved F or W. A D gene is named only where the DNA matches it firmly. Clone size is not always given. Where it is, it says once, few, many or a class for expanded clones.

CDR3 | DNA | J | V | D | size | length
CASSRAGESYEQFF | TGTGCCAGCAGTAGAGCGGGGGAGTCCTACGAGCAGTTCTTC | TRBJ2-1 | TRBV27 | TRBD2 | once | 14
CASSLVGSGNNYGYTF | TGTGCCAGCAGCTTAGTAGGCTCAGGGAACAACTATGGCTACACCTTC | TRBJ1-2 | TRBV7-2 | . | . | 16
CSVFVGTGLAGTSTYNEQFF | TGCAGCGTCTTTGTGGGAACAGGACTAGCGGGGACCTCCACCTACAATGAGCAGTTCTTC | TRBJ2-1 | TRBV29-1 | TRBD2 | . | 20
CSARMGDTEAFF | TGCAGTGCTAGAATGGGGGACACTGAAGCTTTCTTT | TRBJ1-1 | TRBV20-1 | . | . | 12
CASSHGQGSNGYTF | TGTGCCAGCTCTCATGGACAGGGTTCAAATGGCTACACCTTC | TRBJ1-2 | TRBV12-3/TRBV12-4 | TRBD1 | many | 14
CASRLESYEQYF | TGCGCCAGCAGACTAGAGTCCTACGAGCAGTACTTC | TRBJ2-7 | TRBV5-1 | . | few | 12
CASSVGQTTQETQYF | TGTGCCAGCAGCGTAGGACAGACCACCCAAGAGACCCAGTACTTC | TRBJ2-5 | TRBV9 | . | few | 15
CSASDDSYEQYF | TGCAGTGCCTCAGATGACTCCTACGAGCAGTACTTC | TRBJ2-7 | TRBV20-1 | . | many | 12
CSVGQAITYEQYF | TGCAGCGTTGGACAGGCCATTACCTACGAGCAGTACTTC | TRBJ2-7 | TRBV29-1 | . | many | 13
CAITPTGNQWYF | TGTGCCATCACCCCGACAGGGAATCAGTGGTACTTC | TRBJ2-7 | TRBV10-3 | TRBD1 | many | 12
CAWSVLNQPQHF | TGTGCCTGGAGTGTACTGAATCAGCCCCAGCATTTT | TRBJ1-5 | TRBV30 | . | many | 12
CASSQDGPGSTEAFF | TGTGCCAGCAGCCAAGATGGGCCAGGGTCAACTGAAGCTTTCTTT | TRBJ1-1 | TRBV3-1 | . | many | 15
CASSAYRGQTEAFF | TGCGCCAGCAGCGCTTACAGGGGACAGACTGAAGCTTTCTTT | TRBJ1-1 | TRBV5-1 | TRBD1 | few | 14
CASSLDREGSPLHF | TGTGCCAGCAGCTTAGATCGGGAGGGTTCACCCCTCCACTTT | TRBJ1-6 | TRBV7-9 | . | few | 14
CASSWGGTPYNEQFF | TGCGCCAGCAGCTGGGGCGGGACACCTTACAATGAGCAGTTCTTC | TRBJ2-1 | TRBV5-1 | . | many | 15
CASSVASTSGGTDTQYF | TGTGCCAGCAGCGTAGCTTCGACTAGCGGGGGCACAGATACGCAGTATTTT | TRBJ2-3 | TRBV9 | TRBD2 | . | 17
CASSSAAGKQFF | TGTGCCAGCAGCTCAGCAGCGGGGAAGCAGTTCTTC | TRBJ2-1 | TRBV11-2 | TRBD2 | . | 12
CASSVWTESPGSCFF | . | TRBJ2-2 | TRBV5-1 | . | . | 15
CASGLGVHGAPTDTQYF | TGTGCTAGTGGTTTGGGCGTCCACGGGGCCCCCACAGATACGCAGTATTTT | TRBJ2-3 | TRBV12-5 | . | many | 17
CASSEVSHTGELFF | TGTGCCAGCAGTGAGGTCAGCCACACCGGGGAGCTGTTTTTT | TRBJ2-2 | TRBV6-4 | . | . | 14
CSVEARTETQYF | TGCAGCGTTGAGGCCAGGACAGAGACCCAGTACTTC | TRBJ2-5 | TRBV29-1 | . | . | 12
CASSPYPGAAYEQYF | TGTGCCAGCAGCCCGTATCCGGGGGCGGCCTACGAGCAGTACTTC | TRBJ2-7 | TRBV5-5 | . | once | 15
CSARETGSGGRETQYF | TGCAGTGCTAGGGAGACCGGGAGCGGGGGGAGAGAGACCCAGTACTTC | TRBJ2-5 | TRBV20-1 | TRBD2 | few | 16
CASSLARAEAFF | TGTGCCAGCAGTTTAGCCAGGGCTGAAGCTTTCTTT | TRBJ1-1 | TRBV28 | . | . | 12
CASSPDRFYNEQFF | TGTGCCAGCTCACCGGACAGGTTCTACAATGAGCAGTTCTTC | TRBJ2-1 | TRBV18 | TRBD1 | . | 14
CASSYGLPTGELFF | TGTGCCAGCAGTTACGGACTGCCCACCGGGGAGCTGTTTTTT | TRBJ2-2 | TRBV6-2/TRBV6-3 | . | . | 14
CASSGETQYF | TGTGCCAGCAGCGGGGAGACCCAGTACTTC | TRBJ2-5 | TRBV7-9 | . | few | 10
CSARDLVSSYNSPLHF | TGCAGTGCTAGAGACCTTGTCAGCTCCTATAATTCACCCCTCCACTTT | TRBJ1-6 | TRBV20-1 | . | many | 16
CASSPKYNEQFF | TGTGCCAGCAGCCCGAAATACAATGAGCAGTTCTTC | TRBJ2-1 | TRBV11-2 | . | . | 12
CASSDLTGRYGYTF | TGTGCCAGCAGTGACTTGACAGGGAGATATGGCTACACCTTC | TRBJ1-2 | TRBV12-3/TRBV12-4 | TRBD1 | few | 14
CASSLIGRVEQYF | TGTGCCAGCAGCTTGATTGGGCGGGTCGAGCAGTACTTC | TRBJ2-7 | TRBV5-4 | . | . | 13
CSARDFLQGSRGWEQYF | TGCAGTGCTAGGGACTTTCTTCAGGGGTCCCGGGGGTGGGAGCAGTACTTC | TRBJ2-7 | TRBV20-1 | . | many | 17
CASSQDFTNRPPGTARVTNYGYTF | TGTGCCAGCAGCCAAGATTTCACAAACCGGCCCCCCGGGACAGCCCGAGTCACTAACTATGGCTACACCTTC | TRBJ1-2 | TRBV3-1 | TRBD1 | few | 24
CASSFPRTGSYEQYF | TGTGCCAGCAGTTTCCCCCGGACAGGGTCCTACGAGCAGTACTTC | TRBJ2-7 | TRBV12-3/TRBV12-4 | TRBD1 | few | 15
CASSLERNTEAFF | TGTGCCAGCAGCTTAGAACGGAACACTGAAGCTTTCTTT | TRBJ1-1 | TRBV11-2 | . | . | 13
CASSLLAGGPLEQYF | TGTGCCAGCAGCTTATTAGCGGGGGGGCCCCTCGAGCAGTACTTC | TRBJ2-7 | TRBV7-2 | TRBD2 | many | 15
CASSYAGQGNTDTQYF | TGTGCCAGCAGTTACGCGGGACAGGGTAACACAGATACGCAGTATTTT | TRBJ2-3 | TRBV6-6 | TRBD1 | . | 16
CSVGQGSEQYF | TGCAGCGTCGGACAGGGTTCCGAGCAGTACTTC | TRBJ2-7 | TRBV29-1 | TRBD1 | few | 11
CASSQVGGARFEQYF | TGTGCCAGCAGCCAAGTCGGGGGGGCGCGGTTCGAGCAGTACTTC | TRBJ2-7 | TRBV4-2 | TRBD2 | many | 15
CASSESWQGNEQFF | TGCGCCAGCAGTGAGTCGTGGCAGGGCAATGAGCAGTTCTTC | TRBJ2-1 | TRBV10-1 | . | few | 14
CASSITGQETQYF | TGTGCCAGTAGTATAACAGGACAAGAGACCCAGTACTTC | TRBJ2-5 | TRBV19 | . | . | 13
CASSPINYGYTF | TGTGCCAGCAGTCCTATAAACTATGGCTACACCTTC | TRBJ1-2 | TRBV6-4 | . | few | 12
CASSYSHTDTQYF | TGTGCCAGCAGTTACTCGCACACAGATACGCAGTATTTT | TRBJ2-3 | TRBV6-2/TRBV6-3 | . | . | 13
CASRIRQGSDTEAFF | TGTGCCAGCAGGATCCGACAGGGTAGCGACACTGAAGCTTTCTTT | TRBJ1-1 | TRBV6-1 | TRBD1 | few | 15
CASSRTSGGAGNEQFF | TGTGCCAGCAGCCGAACTAGCGGGGGGGCTGGGAATGAGCAGTTCTTC | TRBJ2-1 | TRBV7-8 | TRBD2 | few | 16